Following are 13 T cell receptor beta chains from one sample sequenced in a study of control samples from healthy donors and cancer patients. Sequenced by immunoSEQ multiplex PCR; TCRdb stores in-frame clones only, minus some. The data contain about 130,000 clones, about 92% of them singletons. Sample: blood. Receptors were obtained from a woman aged 45-60 years in good health.

This chain joins TRBV24-1 and TRBJ1-6, with D unclear. The CDR3 is made up of 14 amino acids. Trimming removed 6 bases at V and 7 bases at J, with 12 bases between. The V gene's germline CDR1 is KGHDR and CDR2 SFDVKD. CDR3 in DNA: TGTGCCACCAGTCCGGTGCGGGGAAATTCACCCCTCCACTTT. It is translated as CATSPVRGNSPLHF.

V is TRBV20-1 and J is TRBJ2-3, with D hard to call. The CDR3 length is 11 residues. Germline CDR1 is DFQATT and CDR2 is SNEGSKA (reference sequence). The germline V and J ends were trimmed by 5 bases and 2 bases, with 5 bases remaining between them. CDR3 loop: CSARYTDTQYF. CDR3 sequence (DNA): TGCAGTGCTCGATACACAGATACGCAGTATTTT.

The V call is TRBV10-3, the J call TRBJ2-7; 9 bases fit TRBD1. Germline CDR1 ENHRY, CDR2 SYGVKD. Unmatched junction bases numbered 8, after V lost 6 bases and J lost 5 bases. The CDR3 spans 14 residues. CDR3 nucleotide sequence: TGTGCCATCAGGGGGGGGACAGGGTCGGACGAGCAGTACTTC. This encodes CAIRGGTGSDEQYF.

The chain employs TRBV2 and TRBJ2-3, with TRBD2 matching 9 bases. Germline trimming cut 6 bases from V and 4 bases from J; bases unmatched to any gene: 5. Germline V gives CDR1 SNHLY, CDR2 FYNNEI. This CDR3 region has 14 residues. The CDR3 DNA follows: TGTGCCAGCAGGGGACTAGCAGGCGCAGATACGCAGTATTTT. Amino acids: CASRGLAGADTQYF.

Concerning this clone: The same CDR3 arises from other DNA sequences in this sample as well. V usage is TRBV29-1 and J usage is TRBJ2-3; D is possibly TRBD1 (5 bases). CDR3 length equals 13 residues. Germline V gene lookup returns CDR1 SQVTM and CDR2 ANQGSEA. The ends were cut back, 3 bases at V and 2 bases at J, with 9 bases in the middle. The DNA for the CDR3 is TGCAGCGTTGACGACAGAAACACAGATACGCAGTATTTT. This encodes CSVDDRNTDTQYF.

The CDR3 coding sequence is TGTGCCAGCAGCCCCGACAGGGCAACTAATGAAAAACTGTTTTTT. It yields the protein CASSPDRATNEKLFF. The rearrangement uses TRBV7-9 and TRBJ1-4; TRBD1 aligns across 7 bases. V dropped 5 bases and J dropped 0; count of bases not matched to a gene: 3. CDR1 and CDR2 (germline): SEHNR, FQNEAQ (reference sequence). This CDR3 is built from 15 residues. Full variable domain (remainder filled in from reference TRBV7-9 and TRBJ1-4): DTGVSQNPRHKITKRGQNVTFRCDPISEHNRLYWYRQTLGQGPEFLTYFQNEAQLEKSRLLSDRFSAERPKGSFSTLEIQRTEQGDSAMYLCASSPDRATNEKLFFGSGTQLSVL.

The rearrangement joins TRBV30 to TRBJ2-3, with 9 bases identical to TRBD2. There are 14 residues in the CDR3. CDR1 and CDR2 (germline): GTSNPN, SVGIG (reference sequence). V shed 3 bases, J shed 0 bases, and the junction held 1 base outside the gene matches. The CDR3 spells CAWRTSGSTDTQYF. CDR3 coding DNA: TGTGCCTGGAGGACTAGCGGTAGCACAGATACGCAGTATTTT.

V gene TRBV15 combines with J gene TRBJ1-3; no clear D gene. The germline CDR1 and CDR2 sequences are LNHNV and YYDKDF (reference sequence). The CDR3 runs to 16 residues. V was cut by 0 bases and J by 3 bases, with 12 bases left in between. DNA for the CDR3: TGTGCCACCAGCAGAGATTCACAGCATTATGGAAACACCATATATTTT. Translated: CATSRDSQHYGNTIYF.

CDR3 loop: CASNRVDNSPLHF. The CDR3 DNA sequence: TGTGCCAGCAACAGGGTAGACAATTCACCCCTCCACTTT. J is TRBJ1-6 and V is TRBV28, with TRBD1 as a possible D gene (6 bases). Per germline, CDR1 MDHEN and CDR2 SYDVKM. The V end was cut by 7 bases, the J end by 7 bases, with 11 bases between. The CDR3 spans 13 residues.

The chain is built from TRBV6-5 and TRBJ2-1; possible D gene TRBD2, 5 bases. The V gene's germline CDR1 is MNHEY and CDR2 SVGAGI. This CDR3 is built from 14 residues. The ends were cut back, 2 bases at V and 5 bases at J, with 10 bases in the middle. CDR3 sequence (DNA): TGTGCCAGCAGTTACGCCTACGGGGACAATGAGCAGTTCTTC. It translates to CASSYAYGDNEQFF.

The gene calls are TRBV4-1 and TRBJ1-4, with no clear D. This CDR3 comprises 14 residues. Trimming removed 1 base from V and 1 base from J, with 4 bases in between. CDR1 is MGHRA and CDR2 is YSYEKL in the germline V gene. The CDR3: CASSQGETNEKLFF. DNA of the CDR3: TGCGCCAGCAGCCAAGGGGAAACTAATGAAAAACTGTTTTTT.

The chain combines TRBV18 with TRBJ1-3, with D perhaps matching TRBD1 (5 bases). V was shortened by 2 bases and J by 0 bases, with 14 bases between the two germline ends. The CDR3 sequence is 17 residues long. Germline assignment: CDR1 KGHSH and CDR2 LQKENI. The CDR3 loop reads CASSPSAGSSSGNTIYF. The CDR3 nucleotides read TGTGCCAGCTCACCATCGGCAGGGTCGAGCTCTGGAAACACCATATATTTT.

The DNA of the CDR3 is TGTGCCAGCAGCATTCGACAGGGGGCCGGAGAGACCCAGTACTTC. This codes for CASSIRQGAGETQYF. This chain connects TRBV5-4 to TRBJ2-5, with 10 bases matching TRBD1. Per germline, CDR1 SGHNT and CDR2 YYREEE (reference sequence). The junction had 7 bases not matched to a gene; V was cut back by 4 bases and J by 4 bases. The CDR3 has 15 residues.